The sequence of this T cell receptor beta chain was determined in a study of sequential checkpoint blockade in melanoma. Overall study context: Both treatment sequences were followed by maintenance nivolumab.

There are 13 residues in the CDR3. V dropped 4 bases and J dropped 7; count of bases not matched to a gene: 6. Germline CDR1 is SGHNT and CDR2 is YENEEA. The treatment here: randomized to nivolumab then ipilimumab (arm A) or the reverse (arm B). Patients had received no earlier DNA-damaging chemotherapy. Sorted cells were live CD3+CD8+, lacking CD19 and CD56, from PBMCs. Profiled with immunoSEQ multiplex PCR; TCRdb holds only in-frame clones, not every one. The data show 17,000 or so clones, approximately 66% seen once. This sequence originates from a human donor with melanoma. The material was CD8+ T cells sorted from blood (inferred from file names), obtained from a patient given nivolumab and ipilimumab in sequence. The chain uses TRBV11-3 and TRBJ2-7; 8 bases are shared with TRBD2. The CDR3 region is CASSSSGSQEQYF. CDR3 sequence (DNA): TGTGCCAGCAGCTCGAGCGGGAGCCAAGAGCAGTACTTC.